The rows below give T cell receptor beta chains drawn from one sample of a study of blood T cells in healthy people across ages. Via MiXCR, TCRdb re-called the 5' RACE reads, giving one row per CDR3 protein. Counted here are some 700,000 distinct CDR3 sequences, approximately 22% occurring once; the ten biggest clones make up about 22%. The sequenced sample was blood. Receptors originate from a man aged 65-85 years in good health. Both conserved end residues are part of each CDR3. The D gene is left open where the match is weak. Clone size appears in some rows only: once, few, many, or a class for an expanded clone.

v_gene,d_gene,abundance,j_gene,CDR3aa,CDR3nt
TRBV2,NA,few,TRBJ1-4,CASSERTAANEKLFF,TGTGCCAGCAGTGAAAGGACGGCAGCTAATGAAAAACTGTTTTTT
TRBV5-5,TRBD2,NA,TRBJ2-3,CASSPLGTSGTDTQYF,TGTGCCAGCAGCCCTCTTGGGACTAGCGGCACAGATACGCAGTATTTT
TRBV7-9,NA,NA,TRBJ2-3,CASSFITPNTDTQYF,TGTGCCAGCAGCTTCATTACGCCTAACACAGATACGCAGTATTTT
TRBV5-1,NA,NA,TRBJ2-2,CASSLETGRYGELFF,TGCGCCAGCAGCTTGGAAACAGGGAGGTACGGGGAGCTGTTTTTT
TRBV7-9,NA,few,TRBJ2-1,CASSGASIYNEQFF,TGTGCCAGCAGCGGGGCAAGTATTTACAATGAGCAGTTCTTC
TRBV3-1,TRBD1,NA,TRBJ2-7,CASSRNRGPGYEQYF,TGTGCCAGCAGCCGCAACAGGGGACCAGGATACGAGCAGTACTTC
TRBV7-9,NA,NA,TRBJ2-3,CASSLNAGLGDTQYF,TGTGCCAGCAGCTTAAACGCGGGATTGGGAGATACGCAGTATTTT
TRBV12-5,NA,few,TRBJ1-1,CASGLARVGTEAFF,TGTGCTAGTGGTTTGGCCAGGGTTGGCACTGAAGCTTTCTTT
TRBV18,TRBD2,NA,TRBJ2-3,CASSLSTSGSYGGQYF,TGTGCCAGCTCACTTAGCACCAGCGGGAGCTACGGGGGGCAGTATTTT
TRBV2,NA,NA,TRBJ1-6,CASSDRGRNNSPHHF,TGTGCCAGCAGTGATAGGGGTCGGAATAATTCACCCCACCACTTT
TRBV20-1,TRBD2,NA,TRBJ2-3,CSAKTGGRDTQYF,TGCAGTGCCAAGACGGGGGGTCGGGATACGCAGTATTTT
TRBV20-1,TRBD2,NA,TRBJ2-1,CSARDSLAGGDEQFF,TGCAGTGCTAGAGATAGCCTAGCGGGGGGCGATGAGCAGTTCTTC
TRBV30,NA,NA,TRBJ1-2,CAWSVRLSRGSGGYTF,TGTGCCTGGAGTGTCCGTCTTTCTAGGGGGAGCGGAGGCTACACCTTC
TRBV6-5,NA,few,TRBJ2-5,CATKTGNLQETQYF,TGTGCCACCAAGACTGGGAATCTCCAAGAGACCCAGTACTTC
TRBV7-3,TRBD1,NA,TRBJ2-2,CASSLEGQGTSGELFF,TGTGCCAGCAGCTTAGAGGGACAGGGCACCTCCGGGGAGCTGTTTTTT
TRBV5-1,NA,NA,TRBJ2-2,CASSWERQAGELFF,TGCGCCAGCAGCTGGGAGCGACAGGCCGGGGAGCTGTTTTTT
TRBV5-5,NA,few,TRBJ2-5,CASSLDIVADKRTQYF,TGTGCCAGCAGCTTGGATATTGTAGCGGACAAGAGAACCCAGTACTTC
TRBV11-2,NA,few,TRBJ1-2,CASSLGQSAGYTF,TGTGCCAGCAGCTTAGGGCAGAGCGCGGGCTACACCTTC
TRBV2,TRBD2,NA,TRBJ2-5,CAVLSGRGETQYF,TGTGCCGTTCTTAGCGGGAGAGGAGAGACCCAGTACTTC
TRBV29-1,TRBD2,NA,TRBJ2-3,CSVGGLAGEIDTQYF,TGCAGCGTTGGAGGACTAGCGGGAGAAATTGATACGCAGTATTTT
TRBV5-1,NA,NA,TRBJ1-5,CASSLEGPNQPQHF,TGCGCCAGCAGCTTGGAAGGTCCAAATCAGCCCCAGCATTTT
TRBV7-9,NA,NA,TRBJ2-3,CASSLILVPDTQYF,TGTGCCAGCAGCTTAATCCTAGTTCCAGATACGCAGTATTTT
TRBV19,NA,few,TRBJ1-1,CASSEYSRVVTEAFF,TGTGCCAGTAGCGAGTATTCCAGGGTGGTGACTGAAGCTTTCTTT
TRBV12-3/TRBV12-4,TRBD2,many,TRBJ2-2,CASSFGRTSGSWANTGELFF,TGTGCCAGCAGTTTTGGTAGGACTAGCGGGAGTTGGGCGAACACCGGGGAGCTGTTTTTT
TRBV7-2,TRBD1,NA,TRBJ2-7,CASSGDRGSYEQYF,TGTGCCAGCAGCGGGGACAGGGGTAGTTACGAGCAGTACTTC
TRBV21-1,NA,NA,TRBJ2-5,CASSREGVQETQYF,TGTGCCAGCAGTAGAGAGGGGGTCCAAGAGACCCAGTACTTC
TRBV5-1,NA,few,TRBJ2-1,CASSLMGRNPNEQFF,TGCGCCAGCAGCTTGATGGGACGGAACCCCAATGAGCAGTTCTTC
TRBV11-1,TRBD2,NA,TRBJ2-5,CASVGTSKTQYF,TGTGCCAGCGTGGGGACTAGCAAGACCCAGTACTTC
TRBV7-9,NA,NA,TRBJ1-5,CASSLDGYQPQHF,TGTGCCAGCAGTCTCGACGGGTATCAGCCCCAGCATTTT
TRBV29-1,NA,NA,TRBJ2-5,CSVSGRGFLETQYF,NA
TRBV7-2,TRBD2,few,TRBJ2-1,CASSPRLAANNEQFF,TGTGCCAGCAGCCCGAGACTAGCGGCGAACAATGAGCAGTTCTTC
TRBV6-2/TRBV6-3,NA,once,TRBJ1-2,CASSYEGPYGYTF,TGTGCCAGCAGTTACGAGGGCCCATATGGCTACACCTTC
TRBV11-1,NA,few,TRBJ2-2,CASSGFTARNTGELFF,TGTGCCAGCAGCGGGTTTACAGCGAGGAACACCGGGGAGCTGTTTTTT
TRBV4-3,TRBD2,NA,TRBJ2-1,CASSPTISGSGEQFF,TGCGCCAGCAGCCCGACGATTAGCGGGAGCGGTGAGCAGTTCTTC